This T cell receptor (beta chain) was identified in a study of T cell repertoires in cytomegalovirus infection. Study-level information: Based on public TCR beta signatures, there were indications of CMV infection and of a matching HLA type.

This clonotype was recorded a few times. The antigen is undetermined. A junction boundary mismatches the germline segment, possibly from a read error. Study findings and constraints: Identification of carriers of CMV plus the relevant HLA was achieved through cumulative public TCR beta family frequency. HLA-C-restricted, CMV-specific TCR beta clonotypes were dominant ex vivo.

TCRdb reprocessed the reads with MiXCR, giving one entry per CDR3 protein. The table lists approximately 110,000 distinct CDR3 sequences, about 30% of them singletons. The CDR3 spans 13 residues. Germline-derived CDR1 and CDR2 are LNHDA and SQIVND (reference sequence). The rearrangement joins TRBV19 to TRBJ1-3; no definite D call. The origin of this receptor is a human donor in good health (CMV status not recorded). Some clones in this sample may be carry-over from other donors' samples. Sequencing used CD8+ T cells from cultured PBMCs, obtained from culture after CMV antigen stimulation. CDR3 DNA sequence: TGTGCCAGTAGCATAGACTCTGGAAACACCATATATTTT. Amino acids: CASSIDSGNTIYF.